This TCR beta chain was sequenced for a study of CD8 T cells in Susac syndrome. With random hexamers, roughly 0.45 to 1 ug RNA was reverse transcribed. TCRdb re-called the immunoSEQ multiplex PCR reads with MiXCR, one entry per CDR3 protein. The table includes around 62,000 distinct CDR3 sequences, roughly 92% detected once. CDR1 is MNHNS, CDR2 SASEGT, per germline. The CDR3 runs 17 residues. Between the trimmed V and J ends, which lost 2 bases and 0 bases, there was a span of 14 bases. Sequenced input: CD8+ T cells from PBMCs. This TCR came from a human donor in good health. The V call is TRBV6-1, the J call TRBJ2-1; D unclear. CDR3 in DNA: TGTGCCAGCAGTGAATGGTACATATCCAACTCCTACAATGAGCAGTTCTTC. It translates to CASSEWYISNSYNEQFF.